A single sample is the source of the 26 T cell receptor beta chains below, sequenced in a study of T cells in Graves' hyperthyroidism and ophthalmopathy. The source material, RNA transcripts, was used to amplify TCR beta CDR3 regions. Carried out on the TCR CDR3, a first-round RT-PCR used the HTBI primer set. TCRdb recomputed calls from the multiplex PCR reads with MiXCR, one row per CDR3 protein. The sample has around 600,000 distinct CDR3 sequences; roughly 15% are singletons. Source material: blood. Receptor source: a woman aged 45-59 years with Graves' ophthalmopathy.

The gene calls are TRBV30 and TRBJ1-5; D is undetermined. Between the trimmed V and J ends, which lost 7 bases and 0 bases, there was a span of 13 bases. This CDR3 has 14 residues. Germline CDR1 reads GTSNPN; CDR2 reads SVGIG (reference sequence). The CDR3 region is CASSWDFSNQPQHF. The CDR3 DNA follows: TGTGCCTCCTCTTGGGATTTTAGCAATCAGCCCCAGCATTTT.

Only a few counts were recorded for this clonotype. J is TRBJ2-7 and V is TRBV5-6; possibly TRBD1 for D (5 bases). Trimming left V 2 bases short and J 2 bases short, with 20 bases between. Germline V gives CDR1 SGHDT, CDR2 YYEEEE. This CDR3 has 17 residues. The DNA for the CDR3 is TGTGCCAGCAGCTTCGGAACGGTAGGGGCACCAACCTACGAGCAGTACTTC. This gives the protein CASSFGTVGAPTYEQYF.

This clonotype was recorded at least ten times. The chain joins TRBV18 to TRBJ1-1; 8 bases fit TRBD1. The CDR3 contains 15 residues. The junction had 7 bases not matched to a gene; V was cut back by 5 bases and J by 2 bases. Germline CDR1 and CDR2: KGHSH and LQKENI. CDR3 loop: CASSSSGTGNTEAFF. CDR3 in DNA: TGTGCCAGCTCATCCTCCGGGACAGGTAACACTGAAGCTTTCTTT.

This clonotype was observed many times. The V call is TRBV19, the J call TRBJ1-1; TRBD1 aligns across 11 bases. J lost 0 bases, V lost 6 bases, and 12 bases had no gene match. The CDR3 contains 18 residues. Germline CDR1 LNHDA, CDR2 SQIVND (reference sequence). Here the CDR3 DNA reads TGTGCCAGTAGGGGAGGGACAGGGGGGTTGAGAATGAACACTGAAGCTTTCTTT. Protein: CASRGGTGGLRMNTEAFF.

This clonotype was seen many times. The CDR3 sequence: CASSQRQGWVQETQYF. CDR3 nucleotides: TGCGCCAGCAGCCAACGACAAGGGTGGGTCCAAGAGACCCAGTACTTC. The chain has TRBV5-1 and TRBJ2-5; D is ambiguous. CDR3 length equals 16 residues. From germline, CDR1 is SGHRS and CDR2 YFSETQ. V lost 4 bases, J lost 1 base, and 17 bases lay in between.

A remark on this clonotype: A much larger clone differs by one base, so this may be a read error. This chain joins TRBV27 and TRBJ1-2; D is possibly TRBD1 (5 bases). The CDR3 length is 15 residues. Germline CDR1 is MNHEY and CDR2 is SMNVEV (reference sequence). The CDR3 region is CANSPTGTYNYGYTF. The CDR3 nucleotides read TGTGCCAACAGTCCAACCGGGACTTATAACTATGGCTACACCTTC.

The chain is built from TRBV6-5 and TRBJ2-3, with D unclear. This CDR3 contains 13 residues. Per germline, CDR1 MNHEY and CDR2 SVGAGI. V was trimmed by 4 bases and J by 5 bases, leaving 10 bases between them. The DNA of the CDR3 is TGTGCCAGCAGTTTAACCAACGGAGATACGCAGTATTTT. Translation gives CASSLTNGDTQYF.

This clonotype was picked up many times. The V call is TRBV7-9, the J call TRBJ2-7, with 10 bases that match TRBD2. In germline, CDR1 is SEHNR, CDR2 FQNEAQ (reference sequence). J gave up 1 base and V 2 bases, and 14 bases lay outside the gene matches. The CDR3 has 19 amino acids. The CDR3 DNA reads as TGTGCCAGCAGCTTACCCGTGGAGCTAGCGGGAGAGCTATCCTACGAGCAGTACTTC. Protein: CASSLPVELAGELSYEQYF.

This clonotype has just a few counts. CDR3 amino acids: CASSWEQHKNTEAFF. In nucleotides, the CDR3 is TGTGCCAGCAGCTGGGAACAACATAAGAACACTGAAGCTTTCTTT. V is TRBV5-8 and J is TRBJ1-1, with unresolved D. The CDR3 spans 15 residues. V was trimmed by 3 bases and J by 1 base, leaving 13 bases between them. Germline CDR1 and CDR2: SGHTS and YDEGEE. Full variable domain (missing parts from reference TRBV5-8 and TRBJ1-1): EAGVTQSPTHLIKTRGQQATLRCSPISGHTSVYWYQQALGLGLQFLLWYDEGEERNRGNFPPRFSGRQFPNYSSELNVNALELEDSALYLCASSWEQHKNTEAFFGQGTRLTVV.

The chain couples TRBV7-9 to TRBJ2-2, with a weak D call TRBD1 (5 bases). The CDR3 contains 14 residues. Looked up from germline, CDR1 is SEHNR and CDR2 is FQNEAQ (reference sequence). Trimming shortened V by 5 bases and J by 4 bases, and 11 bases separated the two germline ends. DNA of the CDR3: TGTGCCAGCAGCCCAGGGTTCACCACCGGGGAGCTGTTTTTT. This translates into CASSPGFTTGELFF.

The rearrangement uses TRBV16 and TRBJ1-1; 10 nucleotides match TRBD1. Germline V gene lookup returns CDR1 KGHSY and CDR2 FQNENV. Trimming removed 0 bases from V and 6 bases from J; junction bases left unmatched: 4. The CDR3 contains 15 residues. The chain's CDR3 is CASSQSGQGISEAFF. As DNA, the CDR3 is TGTGCCAGCAGCCAATCGGGACAGGGGATTTCTGAAGCTTTCTTT.

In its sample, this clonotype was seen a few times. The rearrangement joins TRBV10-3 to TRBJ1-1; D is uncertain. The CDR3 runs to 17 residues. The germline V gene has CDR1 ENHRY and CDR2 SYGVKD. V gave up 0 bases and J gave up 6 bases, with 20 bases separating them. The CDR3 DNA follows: TGTGCCATCAGTGAGTCTGCCGTCGACCTTAAAGGTGCTGAAGCTTTCTTT. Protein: CAISESAVDLKGAEAFF.

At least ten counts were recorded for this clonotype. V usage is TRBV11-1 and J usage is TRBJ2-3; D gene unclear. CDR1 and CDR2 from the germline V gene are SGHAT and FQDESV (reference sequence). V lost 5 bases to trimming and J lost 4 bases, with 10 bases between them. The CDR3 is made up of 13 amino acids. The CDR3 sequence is CASSQGLADTQYF. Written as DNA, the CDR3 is TGTGCCAGCAGCCAAGGGCTCGCAGATACGCAGTATTTT.

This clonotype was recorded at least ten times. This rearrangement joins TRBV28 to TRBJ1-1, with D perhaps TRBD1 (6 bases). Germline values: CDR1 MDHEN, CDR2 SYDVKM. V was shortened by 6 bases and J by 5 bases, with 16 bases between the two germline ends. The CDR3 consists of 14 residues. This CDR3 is CASSSGGGQTEAFF. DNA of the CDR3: TGTGCCAGCAGCTCGGGTGGGGGGCAGACTGAAGCTTTCTTT.

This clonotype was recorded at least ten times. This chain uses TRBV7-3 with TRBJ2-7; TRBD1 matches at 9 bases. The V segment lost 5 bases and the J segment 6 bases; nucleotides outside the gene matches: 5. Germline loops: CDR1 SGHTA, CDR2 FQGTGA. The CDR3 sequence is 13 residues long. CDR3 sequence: CASSPTQGAEQYF. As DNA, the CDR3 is TGTGCCAGCAGCCCCACACAGGGGGCCGAGCAGTACTTC.

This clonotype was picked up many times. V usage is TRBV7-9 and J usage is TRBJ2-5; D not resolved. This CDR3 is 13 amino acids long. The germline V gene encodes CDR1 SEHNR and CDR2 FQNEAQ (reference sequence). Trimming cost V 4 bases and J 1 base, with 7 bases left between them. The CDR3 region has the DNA TGTGCCAGCAGCTCCCCCGCCCAAGAGACCCAGTACTTC. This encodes CASSSPAQETQYF.

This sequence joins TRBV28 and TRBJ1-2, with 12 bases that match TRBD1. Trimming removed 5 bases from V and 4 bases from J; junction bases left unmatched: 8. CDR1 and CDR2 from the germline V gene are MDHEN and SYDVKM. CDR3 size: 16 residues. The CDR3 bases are TGTGCCAGCAGTGGGACAGGGGGCTTAGTAGGCTATGGCTACACCTTC. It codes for CASSGTGGLVGYGYTF.

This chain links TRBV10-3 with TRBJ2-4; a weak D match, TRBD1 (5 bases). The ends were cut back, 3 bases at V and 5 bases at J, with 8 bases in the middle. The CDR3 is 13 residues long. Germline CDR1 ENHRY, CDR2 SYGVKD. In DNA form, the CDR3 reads TGTGCCATCAGTGATTCAGGGCAAAACATTCAGTACTTC. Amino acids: CAISDSGQNIQYF.

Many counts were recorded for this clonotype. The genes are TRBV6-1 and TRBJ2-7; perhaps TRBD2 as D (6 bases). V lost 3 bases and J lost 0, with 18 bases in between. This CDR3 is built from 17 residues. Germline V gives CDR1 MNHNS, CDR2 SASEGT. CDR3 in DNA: TGTGCCAGCAGTGAGAGGACGGCGAGGACTACCTCCTACGAGCAGTACTTC. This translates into CASSERTARTTSYEQYF.

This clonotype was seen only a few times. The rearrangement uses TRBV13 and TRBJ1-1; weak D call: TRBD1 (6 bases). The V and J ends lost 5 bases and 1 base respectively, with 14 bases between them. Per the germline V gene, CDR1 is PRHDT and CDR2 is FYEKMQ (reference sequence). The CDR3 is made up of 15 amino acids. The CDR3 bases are TGTGCCAGCAGCCCAGGGGTAGGGTGGAACACTGAAGCTTTCTTT. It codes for CASSPGVGWNTEAFF.

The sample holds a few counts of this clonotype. CDR3 sequence: CASSRTSGSGGTGELFF. CDR3 bases: TGTGCCAGCAGTCGGACTAGCGGGAGTGGGGGCACCGGGGAGCTGTTTTTT. V gene TRBV12-3 or TRBV12-4 combines with J gene TRBJ2-2; 13 positions agree with TRBD2. The CDR3 length is 17 residues. With V trimmed by 5 bases and J by 4 bases, 7 bases remained unmatched.

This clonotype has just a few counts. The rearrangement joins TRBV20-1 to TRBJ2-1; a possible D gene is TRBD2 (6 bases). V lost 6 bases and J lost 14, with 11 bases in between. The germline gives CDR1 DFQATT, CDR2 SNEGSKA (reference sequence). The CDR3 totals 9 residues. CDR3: CSAGGLEFF. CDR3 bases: TGCAGTGCGGGGGGACTTGAGTTCTTC.

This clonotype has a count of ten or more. The CDR3: CASSSTGPEGGSNQPQHF. The CDR3 coding sequence is TGTGCCAGCAGCTCCACAGGGCCTGAAGGGGGAAGCAATCAGCCCCAGCATTTT. This chain uses TRBV7-3 with TRBJ1-5; the D gene is possibly TRBD1 (6 bases). V gave up 4 bases and J gave up 1 base, with 20 bases separating them. The CDR3 length is 18 residues. Looked up from germline, CDR1 is SGHTA and CDR2 is FQGTGA.

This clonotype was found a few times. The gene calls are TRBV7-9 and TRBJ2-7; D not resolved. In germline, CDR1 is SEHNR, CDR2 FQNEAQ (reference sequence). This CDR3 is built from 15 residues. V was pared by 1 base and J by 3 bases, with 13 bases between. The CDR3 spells CASSLDGSLVYEQYF. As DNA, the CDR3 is TGTGCCAGCAGCTTAGATGGAAGTTTAGTCTACGAGCAGTACTTC.

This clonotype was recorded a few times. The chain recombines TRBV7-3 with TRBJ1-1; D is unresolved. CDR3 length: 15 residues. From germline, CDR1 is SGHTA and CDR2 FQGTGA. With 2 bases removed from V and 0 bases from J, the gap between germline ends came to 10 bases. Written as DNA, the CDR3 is TGTGCCAGCAGCTTAGGTTCCAGAATGAACACTGAAGCTTTCTTT. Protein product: CASSLGSRMNTEAFF. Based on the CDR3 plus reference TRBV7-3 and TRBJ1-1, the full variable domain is GAGVSQTPSNKVTEKGKYVELRCDPISGHTALYWYRQSLGQGPEFLIYFQGTGAADDSGLPNDRFFAVRPEGSVSTLKIQRTERGDSAVYLCASSLGSRMNTEAFFGQGTRLTVV.

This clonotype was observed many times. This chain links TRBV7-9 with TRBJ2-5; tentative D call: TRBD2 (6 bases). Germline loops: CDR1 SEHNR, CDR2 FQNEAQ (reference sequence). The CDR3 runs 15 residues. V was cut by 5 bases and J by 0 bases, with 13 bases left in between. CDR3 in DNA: TGTGCCAGCAGCAAACCTGGGACTTACCAAGAGACCCAGTACTTC. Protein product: CASSKPGTYQETQYF.